A single sample is the source of the 31 T cell receptor beta chains below, sequenced in a study of blood T cell repertoires in COVID-19. Sequencing used immunoSEQ multiplex PCR; TCRdb keeps in-frame clones, though not all of them. The sample yields roughly 40,000 clones, approximately 79% seen once. Sequenced input: peripheral blood. The receptors were gathered from a woman at least 80 years old with acute or convalescent COVID-19.

The chain joins TRBV27 to TRBJ1-1; D remains ambiguous. The CDR3 consists of 13 residues. Trimming stripped 0 bases from V and 3 bases from J, with 5 bases between. The germline gives CDR1 MNHEY, CDR2 SMNVEV (reference sequence). CDR3 sequence: CASSLSPDTEAFF. CDR3 nucleotides: TGTGCCAGCAGTTTATCCCCCGACACTGAAGCTTTCTTT.

As DNA, the CDR3 is TGCGCCAGCAGCAGGCAGGGTGGCGATCAGCCCCAGCATTTT. Residues: CASSRQGGDQPQHF. The chain recombines TRBV5-1 with TRBJ1-5; perhaps TRBD1 as D (5 bases). CDR3 length: 14 residues. Germline V gives CDR1 SGHRS, CDR2 YFSETQ. V was pared by 4 bases and J by 5 bases, with 13 bases between.

This clone was observed a few times. The V call is TRBV30, the J call TRBJ1-2; D ambiguous. This CDR3 has 13 amino acids. Germline CDR1 and CDR2: GTSNPN and SVGIG (reference sequence). V was clipped by 1 base and J by 0 bases, with 6 bases between them. The CDR3, as DNA: TGTGCCTGGAGTGACGGGTCTAACTATGGCTACACCTTC. Translation: CAWSDGSNYGYTF.

The chain links TRBV20-1 to TRBJ1-1, with D perhaps matching TRBD1 (6 bases). Trimming took 3 bases from V and 10 from J, leaving 21 bases between them. The CDR3 runs 14 residues. Germline-derived CDR1 and CDR2 are DFQATT and SNEGSKA (reference sequence). This CDR3 reads CSASPGGMAKGAFF. Here the CDR3 DNA reads TGCAGTGCTAGTCCTGGGGGCATGGCAAAGGGAGCTTTCTTT.

V and J are TRBV18 and TRBJ2-2, with D maybe TRBD1 (5 bases). V was clipped by 0 bases and J by 0 bases, with 8 bases between them. Germline V gene data show CDR1 as KGHSH and CDR2 as LQKENI. CDR3 size: 16 residues. CDR3: CASSPPGAANTGELFF. CDR3 nucleotides: TGTGCCAGCTCACCACCTGGGGCAGCGAACACCGGGGAGCTGTTTTTT.

The chain carries TRBV30 and TRBJ2-7, with TRBD2 matching 7 bases. From germline, CDR1 is GTSNPN and CDR2 SVGIG (reference sequence). CDR3 length: 11 amino acids. The trim removed 4 bases at V and 3 bases at J, leaving 0 bases unmatched. The CDR3 protein is CAWTSGYEQYF. DNA for the CDR3: TGTGCCTGGACTAGCGGCTACGAGCAGTACTTC.

This rearrangement joins TRBV5-1 to TRBJ2-1, with unresolved D. Trimming pared 4 bases from V and 6 bases from J, leaving 11 bases between. Germline CDR1 is SGHRS and CDR2 is YFSETQ. This CDR3 contains 13 residues. CDR3: CASSPEIGNEQFF. CDR3 bases: TGCGCCAGCAGCCCGGAGATAGGCAATGAGCAGTTCTTC.

The chain employs TRBV5-4 and TRBJ1-1; TRBD1 matches 7 bases. Germline trimming cut 3 bases from V and 1 base from J; bases unmatched to any gene: 3. Germline CDR1 and CDR2: SGHNT and YYREEE (reference sequence). The CDR3 has 14 amino acids. The DNA of the CDR3 is TGTGCCAGCAGCTCGGGACAGACGAACACTGAAGCTTTCTTT. Its translation is CASSSGQTNTEAFF.

V is TRBV7-8 and J is TRBJ2-1; the D gene is possibly TRBD2 (6 bases). V was trimmed by 5 bases and J by 5 bases, leaving 13 bases between them. Looked up from germline, CDR1 is SGHVS and CDR2 is FQNEAQ. The CDR3 runs 14 residues. The CDR3: CASSPRVADNEQFF. CDR3 DNA sequence: TGTGCCAGCAGCCCTAGGGTAGCGGACAATGAGCAGTTCTTC.

This chain uses TRBV9 with TRBJ2-3; 12 bases align to TRBD2. The CDR3 spans 18 residues. V shed 3 bases, J shed 1 base, and the junction held 9 bases outside the gene matches. The germline CDR1 and CDR2 sequences are SGDLS and YYNGEE. CDR3: CASSGPQGLAGGTDTQYF. The CDR3 region has the DNA TGTGCCAGCAGCGGACCTCAGGGACTAGCGGGCGGCACAGATACGCAGTATTTT.

The rearrangement joins TRBV29-1 to TRBJ1-1; weak D call: TRBD1 (6 bases). Germline V gene sequence: CDR1 SQVTM, CDR2 ANQGSEA. The V end was cut by 7 bases, the J end by 1 base, with 22 bases between. This CDR3 spans 16 amino acids. The CDR3 spells CSAGRSTGITNTEAFF. The CDR3 nucleotides are TGCAGCGCTGGGCGGTCAACAGGGATTACGAACACTGAAGCTTTCTTT.

The V call is TRBV14, the J call TRBJ1-4; no clear D gene. Germline CDR1 SGHDN, CDR2 FVKESK. This CDR3 comprises 13 residues. Trimming left V 0 bases short and J 10 bases short, with 9 bases between. The CDR3, as DNA: TGTGCCAGCAGCCAAGATTTGGCTGGAAAACTGTTTTTT. The encoded protein is CASSQDLAGKLFF.

This sequence joins TRBV12-3 or TRBV12-4 and TRBJ1-2; D gene unclear. V was shortened by 3 bases and J by 2 bases, with 7 bases between the two germline ends. The CDR3 is 13 amino acids. This CDR3 is CASSLSGNYGYTF. The CDR3 DNA follows: TGTGCCAGCAGTTTGTCCGGGAACTATGGCTACACCTTC.

J is TRBJ1-5 and V is TRBV10-3; D might be TRBD1 (5 bases). CDR1 is ENHRY and CDR2 is SYGVKD in the germline V gene. This CDR3 spans 13 amino acids. Trimming stripped 5 bases from V and 3 bases from J, with 8 bases between. The CDR3 spells CAISRQINQPQHF. CDR3 in DNA: TGTGCCATCAGTCGACAGATCAATCAGCCCCAGCATTTT.

The J gene is TRBJ2-1, the V gene TRBV27, with 7 bases identical to TRBD1. Germline CDR1 reads MNHEY; CDR2 reads SMNVEV (reference sequence). The CDR3 runs 14 residues. Trimming removed 5 bases from V and 6 bases from J; junction bases left unmatched: 7. The CDR3: CASSASTGLNEQFF. The CDR3, as DNA: TGTGCCAGCAGTGCCTCGACAGGGCTCAATGAGCAGTTCTTC.

The chain links TRBV5-1 to TRBJ2-1; TRBD2 aligns across 9 bases. This CDR3 has 14 residues. The V gene's germline CDR1 is SGHRS and CDR2 YFSETQ. Unmatched junction bases numbered 5, after V lost 3 bases and J lost 7 bases. The CDR3 DNA sequence: TGCGCCAGCAGCTCCCTAGCGGGGTCGAATGAGCAGTTCTTC. It translates to CASSSLAGSNEQFF.

The V and J genes are TRBV6-5 and TRBJ1-6; D not resolved. The germline V gene encodes CDR1 MNHEY and CDR2 SVGAGI. V was trimmed by 4 bases and J by 7 bases, leaving 8 bases between them. The CDR3 is 13 amino acids. This chain's CDR3 is CASSSRSNSPLHF. CDR3 DNA sequence: TGTGCCAGCAGTTCGCGGTCGAATTCACCCCTCCACTTT.

As concerns this clone: The same CDR3 is also encoded by other DNA sequences in this sample. This chain links TRBV4-2 with TRBJ2-7; D may be TRBD2 (6 bases). Trimming removed 1 base at V and 5 bases at J, with 9 bases between. Germline V gives CDR1 LGHNA, CDR2 YNFKEQ. CDR3 length equals 13 residues. The CDR3 DNA sequence: TGTGCCAGCAGCCAAGGTTTAGCGGACGAGCAGTACTTC. This codes for CASSQGLADEQYF.

V gene TRBV19 combines with J gene TRBJ1-4, with 7 bases that match TRBD1. Germline values: CDR1 LNHDA, CDR2 SQIVND (reference sequence). After removal of 7 bases from V and 10 bases from J, the junction contained 15 bases not matched to a gene. The CDR3 covers 15 residues. CDR3 region: CASKPLDREQGKLFF. CDR3 nucleotide sequence: TGTGCCAGTAAGCCCCTCGACAGGGAACAGGGAAAACTGTTTTTT.

This clone showed up just a few times. The chain joins TRBV11-3 to TRBJ1-3, with unresolved D. Per the germline V gene, CDR1 is SGHNT and CDR2 is YENEEA. CDR3 size: 13 residues. V was trimmed by 0 bases and J by 4 bases, leaving 4 bases between them. The CDR3 DNA follows: TGTGCCAGCAGCTTAGAAGCGGGAAACACCATATATTTT. Its protein is CASSLEAGNTIYF.

The chain couples TRBV7-9 to TRBJ1-3; 7 nucleotides agree with TRBD1. Germline CDR1 and CDR2: SEHNR and FQNEAQ (reference sequence). After removal of 1 base from V and 7 bases from J, the junction contained 4 bases not matched to a gene. The CDR3 covers 14 residues. The CDR3 loop reads CASSLGQGGNTIYF. The CDR3 coding sequence is TGTGCCAGCAGCTTAGGACAGGGTGGTAACACCATATATTTT.

This clone was seen only a few times. The V gene is TRBV14, the J gene TRBJ2-6; a weak D match, TRBD1 (5 bases). The CDR3 consists of 16 residues. Trimming took off 3 bases at V and 0 bases at J, with 9 bases between the two ends. CDR1 and CDR2 (germline): SGHDN, FVKESK. CDR3: CASSHRVYSGANVLTF. CDR3 DNA: TGTGCCAGCAGCCACAGGGTATACTCTGGGGCCAACGTCCTGACTTTC. Based on the CDR3 plus reference TRBV14 and TRBJ2-6, the full variable domain is EAGVTQFPSHSVIEKGQTVTLRCDPISGHDNLYWYRRVMGKEIKFLLHFVKESKQDESGMPNNRFLAERTGGTYSTLKVQPAELEDSGVYFCASSHRVYSGANVLTFGAGSRLTVL.

The chain is built from TRBV7-9 and TRBJ1-2; D ambiguous. Germline loops: CDR1 SEHNR, CDR2 FQNEAQ (reference sequence). The V gene lost 1 base and the J gene lost 5 bases, with 20 bases spanning the gap. This CDR3 contains 17 residues. The chain's CDR3 is CASSLGSGIDSGYGYTF. CDR3 nucleotides: TGTGCCAGCAGCTTAGGATCGGGTATTGATTCGGGGTATGGCTACACCTTC.

The chain combines TRBV9 with TRBJ2-1; D unresolved. CDR3 length: 13 residues. In germline, CDR1 is SGDLS, CDR2 YYNGEE. The germline V and J ends were trimmed by 4 bases and 8 bases, with 13 bases remaining between them. Here the CDR3 DNA reads TGTGCCAGCAGCAGAAGTCCGACACATGAGCAGTTCTTC. It yields the protein CASSRSPTHEQFF. Full variable domain (outside the CDR3, taken from reference TRBV9 and TRBJ2-1): DSGVTQTPKHLITATGQRVTLRCSPRSGDLSVYWYQQSLDQGLQFLIQYYNGEERAKGNILERFSAQQFPDLHSELNLSSLELGDSALYFCASSRSPTHEQFFGPGTRLTVL.

The chain combines TRBV10-1 with TRBJ2-7, with D perhaps matching TRBD2 (5 bases). Germline V lookup: CDR1 WNHNN, CDR2 SYGVQD (reference sequence). The CDR3 spans 14 residues. Trimming removed 2 bases from V and 0 bases from J, with 8 bases in between. CDR3: CASSERRDSYEQYF. CDR3 nucleotides: TGCGCCAGCAGTGAGAGACGGGACTCCTACGAGCAGTACTTC.

This clone was counted a single time. The chain uses TRBV6-5 and TRBJ1-1; D is undetermined. The V end was cut by 0 bases, the J end by 0 bases, with 8 bases between. The CDR3 has 15 residues. Germline CDR1 MNHEY, CDR2 SVGAGI. CDR3 sequence: CASSYSGNMNTEAFF. The CDR3 region has the DNA TGTGCCAGCAGTTACTCCGGGAACATGAACACTGAAGCTTTCTTT.

This clone appeared a few times. The chain couples TRBV5-4 to TRBJ2-3; D possibly corresponds to TRBD1 (5 bases). CDR1 and CDR2 from the germline V gene are SGHNT and YYREEE (reference sequence). This CDR3 comprises 15 residues. Trimming took 4 bases from V and 4 from J, leaving 16 bases between them. The CDR3 protein is CASSIRGPGPDTQYF. For the CDR3, the DNA is TGTGCCAGCAGCATTAGGGGCCCTGGACCAGATACGCAGTATTTT.

This chain uses TRBV18 with TRBJ1-2; 8 bases agree with TRBD1. CDR1 and CDR2 from the germline V gene are KGHSH and LQKENI. Trimming cost V 2 bases and J 4 bases; bases outside gene matches: 3. This CDR3 contains 14 residues. CDR3 in amino acids: CASSPDRGGYGYTF. The CDR3 coding sequence is TGTGCCAGCTCACCAGACAGGGGCGGCTATGGCTACACCTTC. The whole variable domain, filled in from reference TRBV18 and TRBJ1-2, reads NAGVMQNPRHLVRRRGQEARLRCSPMKGHSHVYWYRQLPEEGLKFMVYLQKENIIDESGMPKERFSAEFPKEGPSILRIQQVVRGDSAAYFCASSPDRGGYGYTFGSGTRLTVV.

The rearrangement links TRBV21-1 to TRBJ2-1; the D segment call TRBD1 is taken from the table without a DNA check. TRBV21-1 represents a pseudogene. The CDR3 loop spans 10 amino acids. CDR3 loop: CASTINEQFF. CDR3 sequence (DNA): TGTGCCAGCACCATCAATGAGCAGTTCTTC.

V is TRBV5-1 and J is TRBJ2-5; TRBD2 matches at 10 bases. This CDR3 contains 15 residues. In germline, CDR1 is SGHRS, CDR2 YFSETQ. J lost 5 bases, V lost 7 bases, and 11 bases had no gene match. Here the CDR3 reads CASHAWGSGRETQYF. DNA of the CDR3: TGCGCCAGCCATGCTTGGGGTAGCGGGAGGGAGACCCAGTACTTC.

This sequence joins TRBV19 and TRBJ2-7, with D possibly matching TRBD2 (6 bases). In germline, CDR1 is LNHDA, CDR2 SQIVND (reference sequence). CDR3 length: 16 amino acids. Trimming removed 5 bases from V and 2 bases from J, with 19 bases in between. CDR3 nucleotide sequence: TGTGCCAGTAGTGGGCGGAGGGGTCAAACCACCTACGAGCAGTACTTC. Protein sequence: CASSGRRGQTTYEQYF. Drawing the rest from reference TRBV19 and TRBJ2-7, the complete variable domain is DGGITQSPKYLFRKEGQNVTLSCEQNLNHDAMYWYRQDPGQGLRLIYYSQIVNDFQKGDIAEGYSVSREKKESFPLTVTSAQKNPTAFYLCASSGRRGQTTYEQYFGPGTRLTVT.